These 11 T cell receptor beta chains were all obtained from the same sample, sequenced in a study of radiotherapy plus CTLA-4 blockade in lung cancer. Data came from immunoSEQ multiplex PCR; TCRdb stores just in-frame clones and leaves some out. Here the sample spans more than 90,000 clones, around 90% being singletons. The sample in question was peripheral blood, obtained from a patient treated with radiotherapy plus ipilimumab. The receptors derive from a human donor with non-small cell lung cancer that progressed on radiotherapy plus ipilimumab.

The chain uses TRBV2 and TRBJ2-1, with 7 bases lining up with TRBD1. Looked up from germline, CDR1 is SNHLY and CDR2 is FYNNEI. The junction had 7 bases not matched to a gene; V was cut back by 7 bases and J by 4 bases. This CDR3 comprises 14 residues. DNA of the CDR3: TGTGCCAGCACCCGGGACAGAGTTTACAATGAGCAGTTCTTC. Amino acid sequence: CASTRDRVYNEQFF.

A single count supports this clone. J is TRBJ2-1 and V is TRBV20-1; no clear D gene. Trimming took 1 base from V and 10 from J, leaving 8 bases between them. Germline assignment: CDR1 DFQATT and CDR2 SNEGSKA (reference sequence). The CDR3 runs 11 residues. The CDR3 bases are TGCAGTGCTAGAGTTGCACTGGAGCAGTTCTTC. It translates to CSARVALEQFF.

The chain joins TRBV5-1 to TRBJ2-2, with 8 bases identical to TRBD2. This CDR3 region has 15 residues. Germline V gene sequence: CDR1 SGHRS, CDR2 YFSETQ. The V gene end was trimmed by 3 bases and the J gene end by 2 bases; junction bases not matched to a gene: 3. CDR3 loop: CASSSGTSNTGELFF. The CDR3 DNA sequence: TGCGCCAGCAGCTCCGGGACTAGTAACACCGGGGAGCTGTTTTTT.

This sequence joins TRBV6-5 and TRBJ1-2; 7 positions match TRBD1. This CDR3 spans 15 amino acids. CDR1 is MNHEY and CDR2 is SVGAGI in the germline V gene. V shed 6 bases and J 0 bases; nucleotides not matched to a gene: 7. CDR3: CASRPSTGPNYGYTF. The CDR3 region has the DNA TGTGCCAGCAGGCCTTCGACAGGGCCTAACTATGGCTACACCTTC.

The chain combines TRBV7-7 with TRBJ2-5; TRBD2 might be the D (6 bases). The CDR3 extends over 12 amino acids. Looked up from germline, CDR1 is SSHAT and CDR2 is FNYEAQ (reference sequence). The CDR3 spells CALGGARETQYF. CDR3 bases: TGTGCTCTGGGCGGGGCGAGGGAGACCCAGTACTTC.

Concerning this clone itself: Other DNA sequences from this sample encode an identical CDR3 as well. V and J are TRBV10-2 and TRBJ1-2; a possible D gene is TRBD1 (6 bases). This CDR3 region has 15 residues. Trimming pared 5 bases from V and 7 bases from J, leaving 20 bases between. CDR1 is WSHSY, CDR2 SAAADI, per germline. The CDR3 reads CASSWEQGVEGGYTF. In DNA form, the CDR3 reads TGCGCCAGCAGTTGGGAACAGGGAGTAGAGGGTGGCTACACCTTC.

Of note for this clone: Within the sample, other DNA sequences also encode this same CDR3. The chain has TRBV2 and TRBJ1-5; TRBD1 matches 11 bases. The V and J ends lost 6 bases and 1 base, in that order; junction bases with no gene match: 2. The CDR3 runs to 15 residues. Germline CDR1 is SNHLY and CDR2 is FYNNEI. CDR3 coding DNA: TGTGCCAGCAGCAGGGACAGGGGGAGCAATCAGCCCCAGCATTTT. Protein sequence: CASSRDRGSNQPQHF.

The CDR3 here is CASSSLGAGTHTDTQYF. DNA of the CDR3: TGTGCCAGTAGCTCCCTGGGAGCGGGGACGCACACAGATACGCAGTATTTT. The gene calls are TRBV19 and TRBJ2-3; 7 positions match TRBD2. V was pared by 6 bases and J by 2 bases, with 14 bases of the junction left unmatched. Per germline, CDR1 LNHDA and CDR2 SQIVND (reference sequence). The CDR3 loop spans 17 amino acids. Full variable domain (remainder filled in from reference TRBV19 and TRBJ2-3): DGGITQSPKYLFRKEGQNVTLSCEQNLNHDAMYWYRQDPGQGLRLIYYSQIVNDFQKGDIAEGYSVSREKKESFPLTVTSAQKNPTAFYLCASSSLGAGTHTDTQYFGPGTRLTVL.

The chain joins TRBV19 to TRBJ1-5; TRBD1 is a possible D gene (5 bases). CDR1 is LNHDA, CDR2 SQIVND, per germline (reference sequence). Trimming shortened V by 5 bases and J by 10 bases, and 30 bases separated the two germline ends. The CDR3 sequence is 18 residues long. The CDR3 protein is CASSPLPQGAGWILPQHF. In DNA, the CDR3 is TGTGCCAGTAGTCCCCTTCCCCAAGGGGCCGGTTGGATCTTACCCCAGCATTTT.

This sequence joins TRBV6-6 and TRBJ2-5; no firm D call. V dropped 3 bases and J dropped 5 bases, with 4 bases sitting between them. This CDR3 is built from 11 residues. Germline V lookup: CDR1 MNHNY, CDR2 SVGAGI (reference sequence). In DNA, the CDR3 is TGTGCCAGCAGTTATTTGGAGACCCAGTACTTC. Protein: CASSYLETQYF.

The chain employs TRBV6-5 and TRBJ2-5, with TRBD2 as a possible D gene (5 bases). Germline CDR1 MNHEY, CDR2 SVGAGI. The CDR3 is 14 residues long. The ends were cut back, 2 bases at V and 5 bases at J, with 12 bases in the middle. Written as DNA, the CDR3 is TGTGCCAGCAGTTACGCGGGCCCCAGGGAGACCCAGTACTTC. Its protein is CASSYAGPRETQYF.